A selection of T cell receptor beta chains follows, all from one sample in a study of T cells expressing NK-cell markers. TCRdb reprocessed the 5' RACE reads and keeps a single row for each CDR3 protein, giving no DNA. The sample table includes 150,000 to 200,000 distinct CDR3 sequences. The source material was blood T cells: a sorted CD56 or NKG2C T cell subset, CD4+ or CD8+ T cells, or bulk PBMC T cells (not recorded which). These receptors all come from a woman aged 18 to 75 in good health. Each CDR3 is given with its conserved first and last residue.

j_gene: TRBJ2-5; v_gene: TRBV5-1; CDR3aa: CASSDLTSGETQYF
j_gene: TRBJ1-6; v_gene: TRBV9; CDR3aa: CASSVDPGGVNNSPLHF
j_gene: TRBJ2-4; v_gene: TRBV20-1; CDR3aa: CSAPPLGPKNIQYF
j_gene: TRBJ2-4; v_gene: TRBV11-2; CDR3aa: CASSEGTVGNIQYF
j_gene: TRBJ1-2; v_gene: TRBV29-1; CDR3aa: CSVETGKDYGYTF
j_gene: TRBJ2-7; v_gene: TRBV2; CDR3aa: CASSDLVSGAYEQYF
j_gene: TRBJ2-7; v_gene: TRBV7-2; CDR3aa: CASSLGGRGLYEQYF
j_gene: TRBJ1-6; v_gene: TRBV27; CDR3aa: CASSPGRGLYNSPLHF
j_gene: TRBJ2-5; v_gene: TRBV2; CDR3aa: CASSPIELQETQYF
j_gene: TRBJ2-7; v_gene: TRBV18; CDR3aa: CASSPKPTSGRAYEQYF
j_gene: TRBJ1-1; v_gene: TRBV11-2; CDR3aa: CASSLAIFGFMAFF
j_gene: TRBJ2-3; v_gene: TRBV20-1; CDR3aa: CSASLQGGDTQYF
j_gene: TRBJ2-6; v_gene: TRBV27; CDR3aa: CATYSAQGRAGANVLTF
j_gene: TRBJ1-1; v_gene: TRBV5-6; CDR3aa: CASSLGWDGAEAFF
j_gene: TRBJ1-2; v_gene: TRBV7-9; CDR3aa: CASSVQGRPNYGYTF
j_gene: TRBJ2-7; v_gene: TRBV6-1; CDR3aa: CASSEGSTRDEQYF
j_gene: TRBJ1-1; v_gene: TRBV7-3; CDR3aa: CASSRQTGGFTEAFF
j_gene: TRBJ1-1; v_gene: TRBV20-1; CDR3aa: CSARERRVNTEAFF
j_gene: TRBJ1-5; v_gene: TRBV2; CDR3aa: CASTLETGGDQPQHF
j_gene: TRBJ2-2; v_gene: TRBV20-1; CDR3aa: CSAGPTGGETGELFF
j_gene: TRBJ2-5; v_gene: TRBV12-3/TRBV12-4; CDR3aa: CASSSWSQETQYF
j_gene: TRBJ2-3; v_gene: TRBV10-3; CDR3aa: CAISPVDYLRGRPDTQYF
j_gene: TRBJ2-2; v_gene: TRBV14; CDR3aa: CASSQDRGWNTGELFF
j_gene: TRBJ2-4; v_gene: TRBV7-9; CDR3aa: CASRDRDLAKNIQYF
j_gene: TRBJ2-7; v_gene: TRBV3-1; CDR3aa: CASSQVRLAGGREQYF
j_gene: TRBJ1-6; v_gene: TRBV6-1; CDR3aa: CASRPDRGLYSPLHF
j_gene: TRBJ2-7; v_gene: TRBV7-9; CDR3aa: CASSPRGSGRIGSEQYF
j_gene: TRBJ2-1; v_gene: TRBV29-1; CDR3aa: CSVGRTSGVNNEQFF
j_gene: TRBJ1-5; v_gene: TRBV5-5; CDR3aa: CASSFDRSNQPQHF
j_gene: TRBJ2-1; v_gene: TRBV29-1; CDR3aa: CSVRASGDNEQFF
j_gene: TRBJ2-2; v_gene: TRBV7-2; CDR3aa: CASRPGRNGELFF
j_gene: TRBJ1-1; v_gene: TRBV5-1; CDR3aa: CASSLVGGANTEAFF
j_gene: TRBJ2-3; v_gene: TRBV2; CDR3aa: CASSEVWQGVSDTQYF
j_gene: TRBJ2-1; v_gene: TRBV12-3/TRBV12-4; CDR3aa: CASSSLGLEQFF
j_gene: TRBJ1-1; v_gene: TRBV5-5; CDR3aa: CASSLTTEAFF
j_gene: TRBJ2-7; v_gene: TRBV6-1; CDR3aa: CASRKGLAYEQYF
j_gene: TRBJ2-3; v_gene: TRBV5-1; CDR3aa: CASSWSPLSGGASDTQYF
j_gene: TRBJ1-2; v_gene: TRBV10-3; CDR3aa: CAISEGPGAATYGYTF
j_gene: TRBJ2-3; v_gene: TRBV5-6; CDR3aa: CASSLVGRHRTDTQYF
j_gene: TRBJ1-4; v_gene: TRBV11-2; CDR3aa: CASSPVTGTTEKLFF
j_gene: TRBJ2-1; v_gene: TRBV7-9; CDR3aa: CASSLVAGGPRKFF
j_gene: TRBJ2-2; v_gene: TRBV7-3; CDR3aa: CASSLVSQAGGNTGELFF
j_gene: TRBJ1-2; v_gene: TRBV20-1; CDR3aa: CSATVGRTNYGYTF
j_gene: TRBJ1-2; v_gene: TRBV6-5; CDR3aa: CASSYSPWGAYGYTF
j_gene: TRBJ2-2; v_gene: TRBV7-2; CDR3aa: CASSLTGLANTGELFF
j_gene: TRBJ2-7; v_gene: TRBV6-1; CDR3aa: CASSPQPGLAGYEQYF
j_gene: TRBJ2-2; v_gene: TRBV7-7; CDR3aa: CASSPVAVGTGELFF
j_gene: TRBJ2-2; v_gene: TRBV4-1; CDR3aa: CASSQTERGAGELFF
j_gene: TRBJ2-1; v_gene: TRBV29-1; CDR3aa: CSARGTGGRNEQFF
j_gene: TRBJ2-7; v_gene: TRBV27; CDR3aa: CASSPGQGAPLSSYEQYF
j_gene: TRBJ2-3; v_gene: TRBV19; CDR3aa: CASSLLLSDTQYF
j_gene: TRBJ1-1; v_gene: TRBV7-8; CDR3aa: CASRAVLEAFF
j_gene: TRBJ1-2; v_gene: TRBV12-3/TRBV12-4; CDR3aa: CASTPDGHYGYTF
j_gene: TRBJ2-7; v_gene: TRBV12-3/TRBV12-4; CDR3aa: CASSSPLGGGFSYEQYF
j_gene: TRBJ2-2; v_gene: TRBV6-1; CDR3aa: CASSAEQGLELFF
j_gene: TRBJ2-3; v_gene: TRBV11-2; CDR3aa: CASSSDRTDTQYF
j_gene: TRBJ2-4; v_gene: TRBV7-2; CDR3aa: CASSAGTGDIQYF
j_gene: TRBJ1-1; v_gene: TRBV27; CDR3aa: CASSFQGGSEAFF